Listed here are 23 T cell receptor beta chains from one sample, sequenced in a study of blood T cell repertoires in COVID-19. The table came from immunoSEQ multiplex PCR; TCRdb's copy has only in-frame clones and leaves some out. Of 300,000 to 400,000 clones in the sample, approximately 85% were seen once. Sequencing was performed on peripheral blood. These receptors all come from a human donor in a cohort sampled during active COVID-19.

This chain uses TRBV6-5 with TRBJ2-7; 9 bases line up with TRBD1. Per germline, CDR1 MNHEY and CDR2 SVGAGI. After removal of 6 bases from V and 2 bases from J, the junction contained 5 bases not matched to a gene. The CDR3 has 14 amino acids. The CDR3 bases are TGTGCCAGCAGGGGGGACAGGGTCCCCTACGAGCAGTACTTC. Protein: CASRGDRVPYEQYF.

The chain couples TRBV6-1 to TRBJ1-2, with TRBD1 matching 7 bases. V was pared by 3 bases and J by 4 bases, with 8 bases of the junction left unmatched. The V gene's germline CDR1 is MNHNS and CDR2 SASEGT. The CDR3 covers 15 residues. CDR3 coding DNA: TGTGCCAGCAGTGACCCGGCAGGGGGAGTCTATGGCTACACCTTC. It encodes CASSDPAGGVYGYTF.

The chain combines TRBV3-1 (or the pseudogene TRBV3-2) with TRBJ2-7, with 7 bases matching TRBD2. The CDR3 sequence is 12 residues long. The germline CDR1 and CDR2 sequences are LGHDT and YNNKEL (reference sequence). The junction had 0 bases not matched to a gene; V was cut back by 4 bases and J by 3 bases. The CDR3: CASSRTSYEQYF. The CDR3 coding sequence is TGTGCCAGCAGCCGGACTAGCTACGAGCAGTACTTC.

V is TRBV5-1 and J is TRBJ2-6; D gene ambiguous. The CDR3 contains 14 residues. The germline V and J ends were trimmed by 7 bases and 0 bases, with 8 bases remaining between them. Germline-derived CDR1 and CDR2 are SGHRS and YFSETQ. The CDR3 bases are TGCGCCAGCGGGCAGAGCTCTGGGGCCAACGTCCTGACTTTC. Translated, it gives CASGQSSGANVLTF. The whole variable domain, remainder taken from reference TRBV5-1 and TRBJ2-6, is KAGVTQTPRYLIKTRGQQVTLSCSPISGHRSVSWYQQTPGQGLQFLFEYFSETQRNKGNFPGRFSGRQFSNSRSEMNVSTLELGDSALYLCASGQSSGANVLTFGAGSRLTVL.

The rearrangement links TRBV7-2 to TRBJ1-2; the D gene is possibly TRBD1 (6 bases). V lost 1 base, J lost 8 bases, and 11 bases lay in between. This CDR3 spans 13 amino acids. Per germline, CDR1 SGHTA and CDR2 FQGNSA. The CDR3 loop reads CASSLGGGEGYTF. In nucleotides, the CDR3 is TGTGCCAGCAGCTTAGGGGGGGGCGAAGGCTACACCTTC.

The chain joins TRBV7-2 to TRBJ1-2; 12 nucleotides line up with TRBD1. This CDR3 is built from 15 residues. Germline V lookup: CDR1 SGHTA, CDR2 FQGNSA. The V and J ends lost 0 bases and 7 bases, in that order; junction bases with no gene match: 3. The CDR3 region is CASSLAGTGGIGYTF. For the CDR3, the DNA is TGTGCCAGCAGCTTAGCCGGGACAGGGGGCATTGGCTACACCTTC.

The CDR3 spells CASSPLVPPDTQYF. CDR3 nucleotides: TGTGCCAGCAGTCCCCTAGTCCCGCCAGATACGCAGTATTTT. The chain couples TRBV6-5 to TRBJ2-3; D call uncertain. Trimming shortened V by 5 bases and J by 4 bases, and 13 bases separated the two germline ends. The CDR3 totals 14 residues. CDR1 MNHEY and CDR2 SVGAGI come from the germline V gene.

The DNA for the CDR3 is TGCGCCAGCAGTCGCGCGGGGGCGGTCACCGGGGAGCTGTTTTTT. This translates into CASSRAGAVTGELFF. The chain links TRBV5-1 to TRBJ2-2, with TRBD2 as a possible D gene (7 bases). CDR3 length equals 15 residues. V gave up 5 bases and J gave up 4 bases, with 15 bases separating them. Germline CDR1 reads SGHRS; CDR2 reads YFSETQ.

The J gene is TRBJ1-6, the V gene TRBV18, with TRBD1 matching 7 bases. Germline loops: CDR1 KGHSH, CDR2 LQKENI. J was trimmed by 0 bases and V by 1 base; bases with no gene match: 9. This CDR3 has 19 residues. CDR3 protein: CASSPRYRGESSYNSPLHF. The CDR3 DNA reads as TGTGCCAGCTCACCACGGTACAGGGGCGAGAGCTCCTATAATTCACCCCTCCACTTT. The full variable domain, with the rest looked up from reference TRBV18 and TRBJ1-6, is NAGVMQNPRHLVRRRGQEARLRCSPMKGHSHVYWYRQLPEEGLKFMVYLQKENIIDESGMPKERFSAEFPKEGPSILRIQQVVRGDSAAYFCASSPRYRGESSYNSPLHFGNGTRLTVT.

This chain joins TRBV7-2 and TRBJ1-3; 11 positions match TRBD1. The germline V gene has CDR1 SGHTA and CDR2 FQGNSA. The junction had 5 bases not matched to a gene; V was cut back by 3 bases and J by 4 bases. The CDR3 contains 16 residues. CDR3 sequence reads: CASSFRDRGRGNTIYF. The CDR3 bases are TGTGCCAGCAGCTTCCGGGACAGGGGGAGGGGAAACACCATATATTTT.

The rearrangement uses TRBV7-8 and TRBJ2-2, with a possible D match to TRBD2 (5 bases). This CDR3 comprises 16 residues. The V gene lost 4 bases and the J gene lost 1 base, with 13 bases spanning the gap. The germline V gene encodes CDR1 SGHVS and CDR2 FQNEAQ. CDR3 in amino acids: CASSSSRAENTGELFF. The CDR3 nucleotides are TGTGCCAGCAGCTCTAGCCGGGCAGAGAACACCGGGGAGCTGTTTTTT.

V usage is TRBV6-4 and J usage is TRBJ2-2, with 11 bases matching TRBD1. This CDR3 comprises 15 residues. J was trimmed by 6 bases and V by 5 bases; bases with no gene match: 5. From germline, CDR1 is MRHNA and CDR2 SNTAGT. For the CDR3, the DNA is TGTGCCAGCAGTCGGACAGGGGGCTTTCCCGGGGAGCTGTTTTTT. Residues: CASSRTGGFPGELFF.

The rearrangement uses TRBV7-9 and TRBJ2-1, with 11 positions matching TRBD2. Germline CDR1 SEHNR, CDR2 FQNEAQ (reference sequence). Trimming took 2 bases from V and 10 from J; bases not matched to a gene: 7. This CDR3 is built from 15 residues. In nucleotides, the CDR3 is TGTGCCAGCAGCTTAATGGGTAGCGGGGGGGGCGAGCAGTTCTTC. Protein: CASSLMGSGGGEQFF.

This chain connects TRBV6-5 to TRBJ2-2; TRBD2 aligns across 7 bases. V lost 3 bases and J lost 5; bases outside the gene matches: 3. The germline gives CDR1 MNHEY, CDR2 SVGAGI. CDR3 length equals 14 residues. The CDR3 spells CASSYLRGTGELFF. The CDR3 nucleotides are TGTGCCAGCAGTTATCTGCGGGGGACCGGGGAGCTGTTTTTT.

The chain has TRBV19 and TRBJ1-6, with D tentatively TRBD1 (6 bases). V was trimmed by 5 bases and J by 5 bases, leaving 13 bases between them. CDR3 length: 15 amino acids. Germline V lookup: CDR1 LNHDA, CDR2 SQIVND (reference sequence). CDR3 amino acids: CASSLPAGDNSPLHF. The CDR3 bases are TGTGCCAGTAGTTTACCCGCAGGGGATAATTCACCCCTCCACTTT. Supplemented by reference TRBV19 and TRBJ1-6, the full variable domain reads DGGITQSPKYLFRKEGQNVTLSCEQNLNHDAMYWYRQDPGQGLRLIYYSQIVNDFQKGDIAEGYSVSREKKESFPLTVTSAQKNPTAFYLCASSLPAGDNSPLHFGNGTRLTVT.

V gene TRBV7-8 combines with J gene TRBJ2-7; a possible D gene is TRBD2 (5 bases). The V gene lost 1 base and the J gene lost 0 bases, with 10 bases spanning the gap. The CDR3 length is 15 residues. Germline CDR1 SGHVS, CDR2 FQNEAQ. Written as DNA, the CDR3 is TGTGCCAGCAGCTTAGAGGACTTGGTCTCCTACGAGCAGTACTTC. Translated: CASSLEDLVSYEQYF.

The V gene is TRBV5-6, the J gene TRBJ2-7, with a weak D call TRBD1 (6 bases). The length of the CDR3 is 13 residues. Germline V gene lookup returns CDR1 SGHDT and CDR2 YYEEEE. Between the trimmed V and J ends, which lost 4 bases and 3 bases, there was a span of 11 bases. The CDR3 DNA is TGTGCCAGCAGCCTCGTCAGGGGCTACGAGCAGTACTTC. Its translation is CASSLVRGYEQYF. Combining the CDR3 with reference TRBV5-6 and TRBJ2-7 gives the whole variable domain DAGVTQSPTHLIKTRGQQVTLRCSPKSGHDTVSWYQQALGQGPQFIFQYYEEEERQRGNFPDRFSGHQFPNYSSELNVNALLLGDSALYLCASSLVRGYEQYFGPGTRLTVT.

V and J are TRBV6-2 or TRBV6-3 and TRBJ2-7, with 8 bases fitting TRBD1. Trimming cost V 5 bases and J 7 bases; bases outside gene matches: 16. The germline gives CDR1 MNHEY, CDR2 SVGEGT. This CDR3 has 16 amino acids. CDR3 coding DNA: TGTGCCAGCAGTCGGCCCCGGGACAGGACGACTCGAGAGCAGTACTTC. This encodes CASSRPRDRTTREQYF.

The J gene is TRBJ1-2, the V gene TRBV18, with 8 nucleotides matching TRBD1. The CDR3 is 14 amino acids. Germline values: CDR1 KGHSH, CDR2 LQKENI. The V and J ends lost 4 bases and 3 bases, in that order; junction bases with no gene match: 4. The CDR3 loop is CASSLQGADYGYTF. In DNA, the CDR3 is TGTGCCAGCTCACTTCAGGGGGCGGACTATGGCTACACCTTC.

The CDR3 loop reads CASSESTGQPQHF. CDR3 nucleotide sequence: TGTGCCAGCAGTGAATCCACCGGTCAGCCCCAGCATTTT. The genes are TRBV6-1 and TRBJ1-5; D is ambiguous. This CDR3 has 13 amino acids. CDR1 and CDR2 from the germline V gene are MNHNS and SASEGT. Between the trimmed V and J ends, which lost 2 bases and 6 bases, there was a span of 8 bases.

The chain is built from TRBV12-3 or TRBV12-4 and TRBJ1-6; 7 bases are a match to TRBD1. The ends lost 6 bases at V and 10 bases at J; junction bases unmatched: 3. The CDR3 is 12 residues long. The CDR3 DNA follows: TGTGCCAGCAGGACAGGGATGTCACCCCTCCACTTT. Amino acids: CASRTGMSPLHF.

The chain employs TRBV6-5 and TRBJ1-3; tentatively, D is TRBD1 (5 bases). Germline V gives CDR1 MNHEY, CDR2 SVGAGI. The CDR3 extends over 13 amino acids. Trimming stripped 8 bases from V and 1 base from J, with 9 bases between. CDR3 DNA: TGTGCCAGCGTCGACAGTTCTGGAAACACCATATATTTT. It yields the protein CASVDSSGNTIYF.

The genes are TRBV7-2 and TRBJ1-5; a weak D match, TRBD1 (5 bases). V lost 1 base to trimming and J lost 2 bases, with 12 bases between them. The CDR3 runs to 16 residues. Germline assignment: CDR1 SGHTA and CDR2 FQGNSA. CDR3 DNA: TGTGCCAGCAGCTTAGTAGCCGGGGGGGGCAATCAGCCCCAGCATTTT. This sequence encodes CASSLVAGGGNQPQHF. Based on the CDR3 plus reference TRBV7-2 and TRBJ1-5, the full variable domain is GAGVSQSPSNKVTEKGKDVELRCDPISGHTALYWYRQSLGQGLEFLIYFQGNSAPDKSGLPSDRFSAERTGGSVSTLTIQRTQQEDSAVYLCASSLVAGGGNQPQHFGDGTRLSIL.